The 20 T cell receptor beta chains presented below share a single source sample, sequenced in a study of blood T cell repertoires in COVID-19. Method: immunoSEQ multiplex PCR; TCRdb's copy keeps in-frame clones and lacks some. Among approximately 140,000 clones listed, approximately 88% were seen once. The sample was peripheral blood. The origin of the receptors is a woman older than 75 with acute or convalescent COVID-19.

The table lists this clone with a few counts. The chain joins TRBV20-1 to TRBJ2-3; TRBD2 matches 15 bases. The trim removed 3 bases at V and 0 bases at J, leaving 13 bases unmatched. Looked up from germline, CDR1 is DFQATT and CDR2 is SNEGSKA (reference sequence). The CDR3 is made up of 20 amino acids. In nucleotides, the CDR3 is TGCAGTGCTAGTGCCGGGACTAGCGGGGGGCTCCTGGGAAGCACAGATACGCAGTATTTT. This encodes CSASAGTSGGLLGSTDTQYF.

The chain recombines TRBV6-5 with TRBJ2-7; TRBD2 agrees at 7 bases. The CDR3 length is 14 residues. After removal of 0 bases from V and 4 bases from J, the junction contained 3 bases not matched to a gene. Germline V gene sequence: CDR1 MNHEY, CDR2 SVGAGI. CDR3 sequence reads: CASSYSGLEYEQYF. The CDR3 DNA is TGTGCCAGCAGTTACTCAGGACTAGAGTACGAGCAGTACTTC.

V gene TRBV4-1 combines with J gene TRBJ1-2; the match to TRBD1 covers 10 bases. This CDR3 is built from 15 residues. The germline V gene has CDR1 MGHRA and CDR2 YSYEKL. J lost 2 bases, V lost 7 bases, and 7 bases had no gene match. The CDR3 DNA sequence: TGCGCCAGCAAAACCGGGACAGGGGACAACTATGGCTACACCTTC. This gives the protein CASKTGTGDNYGYTF.

The genes are TRBV6-5 and TRBJ2-3; 7 positions match TRBD1. Germline CDR1 and CDR2: MNHEY and SVGAGI. This CDR3 contains 14 residues. The ends lost 6 bases at V and 3 bases at J; junction bases unmatched: 6. This CDR3 is CASSLGQRTDTQYF. CDR3 nucleotide sequence: TGTGCCAGCAGCCTGGGACAGCGGACAGATACGCAGTATTTT.

This clone turned up a few times. V gene TRBV14 combines with J gene TRBJ1-1, with D perhaps TRBD1 (5 bases). V lost 2 bases and J lost 0, with 16 bases in between. CDR1 and CDR2 (germline): SGHDN, FVKESK. The CDR3 covers 17 residues. The CDR3 reads CASSQMGSFRVNTEAFF. CDR3 bases: TGTGCCAGCAGCCAAATGGGCAGTTTCAGGGTGAACACTGAAGCTTTCTTT.

V gene TRBV11-2 combines with J gene TRBJ2-1; 10 nucleotides line up with TRBD2. V gave up 5 bases and J gave up 1 base; unmatched junction bases: 2. The CDR3 is 15 residues long. Germline V gene data show CDR1 as SGHAT and CDR2 as FQNNGV. In DNA, the CDR3 is TGTGCCAGCAGCCGAGCGGGAGGGTCCTACAATGAGCAGTTCTTC. Translated: CASSRAGGSYNEQFF.

This CDR3 is CATWDRELDGYTF. CDR3 nucleotides: TGCGCCACATGGGACAGGGAATTAGATGGCTACACCTTC. The chain uses TRBV10-2 and TRBJ1-2; TRBD1 agrees at 9 bases. The CDR3 runs 13 residues. Trimming removed 10 bases from V and 6 bases from J; junction bases left unmatched: 9. Germline CDR1 is WSHSY and CDR2 is SAAADI.

V is TRBV19 and J is TRBJ1-3; D remains ambiguous. V was clipped by 4 bases and J by 0 bases, with 10 bases between them. The CDR3 runs 15 residues. CDR1 and CDR2 from the germline V gene are LNHDA and SQIVND (reference sequence). The CDR3 nucleotides are TGTGCCAGTAGTACCAGACTGGCCTCTGGAAACACCATATATTTT. Translating gives CASSTRLASGNTIYF.

The chain combines TRBV11-2 with TRBJ2-7, with 7 bases that match TRBD1. This CDR3 has 15 amino acids. V shed 5 bases, J shed 4 bases, and the junction held 11 bases outside the gene matches. Germline-derived CDR1 and CDR2 are SGHAT and FQNNGV. The CDR3 DNA is TGTGCCAGCAGCCGTACGACAGGGACGGGTTACGAGCAGTACTTC. It is translated as CASSRTTGTGYEQYF.

The chain couples TRBV3-1 (or the pseudogene TRBV3-2) to TRBJ1-5; TRBD1 aligns across 11 bases. CDR1 is LGHDT and CDR2 is YNNKEL in the germline V gene (reference sequence). The trim removed 5 bases at V and 6 bases at J, leaving 6 bases unmatched. The CDR3 extends over 15 amino acids. This CDR3 is CASSWTGTGGQPQHF. Here the CDR3 DNA reads TGTGCCAGCAGCTGGACCGGGACAGGGGGTCAGCCCCAGCATTTT.

This chain connects TRBV6-5 to TRBJ1-5; 7 bases align to TRBD1. Germline CDR1 and CDR2: MNHEY and SVGAGI. Trimming at V came to 4 bases and at J to 3 bases, leaving 9 bases not matched to a gene. This CDR3 is 16 amino acids long. CDR3 coding DNA: TGTGCCAGCAGTTCCACTTCACAGGGGACCAATCAGCCCCAGCATTTT. Its protein is CASSSTSQGTNQPQHF.

This clone was counted a few times. This chain uses TRBV12-3 or TRBV12-4 with TRBJ1-4; D is unresolved. This CDR3 region has 13 residues. The germline V and J ends were trimmed by 8 bases and 4 bases, with 11 bases remaining between them. The DNA for the CDR3 is TGTGCCAGCGGCCGAGGGCTTAATGAAAAACTGTTTTTT. Translating it yields CASGRGLNEKLFF.

The chain carries TRBV5-6 and TRBJ1-1; the D gene is possibly TRBD1 (5 bases). The CDR3 sequence is 13 residues long. Deletions cut 4 bases from V and 2 bases from J, with 9 bases between. Germline loops: CDR1 SGHDT, CDR2 YYEEEE. CDR3 sequence: CASSPGLNTEAFF. For the CDR3, the DNA is TGTGCCAGCAGCCCGGGACTCAACACTGAAGCTTTCTTT.

The V and J genes are TRBV6-2 or TRBV6-3 and TRBJ2-2; D uncertain. This CDR3 is built from 13 residues. Germline V gene data show CDR1 as MNHEY and CDR2 as SVGEGT. Deletions cut 5 bases from V and 8 bases from J, with 12 bases between. The CDR3 sequence: CASSGSYTGELFF. DNA of the CDR3: TGTGCCAGCAGTGGCAGTTATACAGGGGAGCTGTTTTTT.

The gene calls are TRBV6-2 or TRBV6-3 and TRBJ1-2; the D gene is possibly TRBD1 (6 bases). There are 14 residues in the CDR3. V lost 5 bases and J lost 4, with 14 bases in between. Germline V gene data show CDR1 as MNHEY and CDR2 as SVGEGT. The CDR3 nucleotides read TGTGCCAGCAGTAAAGAAGGGACAAGCTATGGCTACACCTTC. This encodes CASSKEGTSYGYTF.

This clone has just one count. The chain combines TRBV5-4 with TRBJ2-3; TRBD1 aligns across 11 bases. CDR1 is SGHNT and CDR2 is YYREEE in the germline V gene (reference sequence). The CDR3 runs 18 residues. V was pared by 4 bases and J by 4 bases, with 14 bases of the junction left unmatched. The CDR3 here is CASSPPGGGTGGSDTQYF. The DNA for the CDR3 is TGTGCCAGCAGCCCACCCGGGGGGGGGACAGGGGGGTCAGATACGCAGTATTTT.

The chain uses TRBV3-1 (or the pseudogene TRBV3-2) and TRBJ1-1; TRBD1 aligns across 7 bases. This CDR3 is built from 16 residues. Germline trimming cut 4 bases from V and 0 bases from J; bases unmatched to any gene: 8. Germline V lookup: CDR1 LGHDT, CDR2 YNNKEL (reference sequence). The CDR3 spells CASSPFGQALNTEAFF. The CDR3 DNA follows: TGTGCCAGCAGCCCATTCGGACAGGCCCTGAACACTGAAGCTTTCTTT.

The chain couples TRBV10-1 to TRBJ2-5; 11 nucleotides match TRBD1. The length of the CDR3 is 15 residues. CDR1 is WNHNN and CDR2 is SYGVQD in the germline V gene (reference sequence). V lost 3 bases and J lost 5; bases outside the gene matches: 5. DNA of the CDR3: TGCGCCAGCAGTGATAGGACAGGGGGCCGGGAGACCCAGTACTTC. Its translation is CASSDRTGGRETQYF.

The chain joins TRBV6-6 to TRBJ1-1; TRBD1 matches at 10 bases. CDR3 length equals 12 residues. Germline V lookup: CDR1 MNHNY, CDR2 SVGAGI (reference sequence). V shed 6 bases and J 9 bases; nucleotides not matched to a gene: 4. The CDR3 DNA follows: TGTGCCAGCAGCCGGGACAGGGGCAAAGCTTTCTTT. Translated: CASSRDRGKAFF.

J is TRBJ2-7 and V is TRBV29-1; 12 nucleotides agree with TRBD2. Germline V gene sequence: CDR1 SQVTM, CDR2 ANQGSEA. Trimming cost V 1 base and J 3 bases; bases outside gene matches: 1. This CDR3 has 14 amino acids. The CDR3 reads CSVEGLAGDYEQYF. CDR3 DNA sequence: TGCAGCGTTGAAGGACTAGCGGGAGACTACGAGCAGTACTTC.